One sample yielded the 32 T cell receptor beta chains listed below, sequenced in a study of Ad26.COV2.S vaccination and SARS-CoV-2 variants. Only in-frame clones appear in the TCRdb table, and some are missing; sequencing was by immunoSEQ multiplex PCR. The sample contains approximately 400,000 clones, around 92% of which appear only once. The starting material was peripheral blood, obtained after recovery from COVID-19. All receptors derive from a human donor who had recovered from COVID-19.

The chain carries TRBV14 and TRBJ2-1; 11 nucleotides line up with TRBD1. CDR1 SGHDN and CDR2 FVKESK come from the germline V gene. Trimming took 3 bases from V and 7 from J; bases not matched to a gene: 11. The CDR3 is 17 amino acids. CDR3 amino acids: CASSQLTGTGGRNEQFF. CDR3 nucleotide sequence: TGTGCCAGCAGCCAGCTGACCGGGACAGGGGGACGGAATGAGCAGTTCTTC.

A note on this clone: Other DNA sequences from this sample encode an identical CDR3 as well. The chain is built from TRBV6-5 and TRBJ1-6; perhaps TRBD1 as D (5 bases). V was trimmed by 0 bases and J by 7 bases, leaving 10 bases between them. The CDR3 has 15 amino acids. Germline CDR1 is MNHEY and CDR2 is SVGAGI. DNA for the CDR3: TGTGCCAGCAGTTACTCGTCGGGGGGGAATTCACCCCTCCACTTT. The encoded protein is CASSYSSGGNSPLHF.

For this clone: Germline and junction disagree at one end, which may indicate a read error. V and J are TRBV7-9 and TRBJ2-4; D may be TRBD1 (6 bases). CDR3 length: 10 residues. Germline V gene sequence: CDR1 SEHNR, CDR2 FQNEAQ (reference sequence). DNA of the CDR3: TGTGCCACCGATCTGGCGGCAGGGGACTTC. It translates to CATDLAAGDF.

Here the CDR3 DNA reads TGTGCCAGCAGCTTAGTAGTAGGGACAGGCCTCACCTACGAGCAGTACTTC. Its translation: CASSLVVGTGLTYEQYF. The gene calls are TRBV7-2 and TRBJ2-7, with 8 bases fitting TRBD1. Germline V gene data show CDR1 as SGHTA and CDR2 as FQGNSA. This CDR3 region has 17 residues. Germline trimming cut 1 base from V and 2 bases from J; bases unmatched to any gene: 10. Based on the CDR3 plus reference TRBV7-2 and TRBJ2-7, the full variable domain is GAGVSQSPSNKVTEKGKDVELRCDPISGHTALYWYRQSLGQGLEFLIYFQGNSAPDKSGLPSDRFSAERTGGSVSTLTIQRTQQEDSAVYLCASSLVVGTGLTYEQYFGPGTRLTVT.

The rearrangement uses TRBV6-5 and TRBJ1-1, with D possibly matching TRBD1 (5 bases). Trimming took off 1 base at V and 2 bases at J, with 11 bases between the two ends. CDR1 MNHEY and CDR2 SVGAGI come from the germline V gene. The CDR3 contains 15 residues. CDR3 DNA sequence: TGTGCCAGCAGTTACTACAGGCCCTCAAACACTGAAGCTTTCTTT. It translates to CASSYYRPSNTEAFF.

The genes are TRBV7-2 and TRBJ2-1; D remains unclear. The V end was cut by 5 bases, the J end by 0 bases, with 8 bases between. In germline, CDR1 is SGHTA, CDR2 FQGNSA. This CDR3 has 14 residues. The CDR3 DNA reads as TGTGCCAGCAGCCCGGCGAGCTCCTACAATGAGCAGTTCTTC. This gives the protein CASSPASSYNEQFF.

The rearrangement links TRBV2 to TRBJ2-5; possibly TRBD2 for D (6 bases). Germline-derived CDR1 and CDR2 are SNHLY and FYNNEI. The CDR3 runs to 15 residues. Between the trimmed V and J ends, which lost 4 bases and 5 bases, there was a span of 17 bases. The CDR3 reads CASSVNEGLAETQYF. The CDR3 nucleotides are TGTGCCAGCAGTGTGAATGAGGGGCTAGCGGAGACCCAGTACTTC.

This clone was observed a few times. This sequence joins TRBV11-2 and TRBJ1-5; D ambiguous. CDR1 and CDR2 from the germline V gene are SGHAT and FQNNGV. Trimming took 4 bases from V and 3 from J, leaving 13 bases between them. There are 15 residues in the CDR3. Here the CDR3 DNA reads TGTGCCAGCAGCTCCGAGGGCCGGCCCAATCAGCCCCAGCATTTT. Encoded protein: CASSSEGRPNQPQHF.

This clone came up once. The J gene is TRBJ1-2, the V gene TRBV6-5; 8 bases map to TRBD1. The CDR3 sequence is 14 residues long. The V and J ends lost 2 bases and 5 bases, in that order; junction bases with no gene match: 4. Germline V CDR1 and CDR2: MNHEY, SVGAGI. The CDR3 here is CASSYVDRVYGYTF. The DNA of the CDR3 is TGTGCCAGCAGTTACGTGGACAGGGTGTATGGCTACACCTTC.

This clone was seen just once. The V and J genes are TRBV19 and TRBJ1-6; 8 nucleotides agree with TRBD1. This CDR3 is built from 15 residues. CDR1 is LNHDA and CDR2 is SQIVND in the germline V gene (reference sequence). Trimming cost V 10 bases and J 6 bases; bases outside gene matches: 11. This CDR3 is CATSRGPNRNSPLHF. CDR3 coding DNA: TGTGCCACGTCCAGGGGGCCAAACCGTAATTCACCCCTCCACTTT.

J is TRBJ2-5 and V is TRBV12-5; D gene ambiguous. The CDR3 extends over 13 amino acids. Germline CDR1 reads LGHNT; CDR2 reads FRNRAP. Trimming shortened V by 1 base and J by 5 bases, and 8 bases separated the two germline ends. The CDR3 sequence: CASGLAALETQYF. CDR3 DNA sequence: TGTGCTAGTGGTTTGGCGGCTCTGGAGACCCAGTACTTC.

This sequence joins TRBV19 and TRBJ1-2; D gene uncertain. The length of the CDR3 is 14 residues. Germline CDR1 and CDR2: LNHDA and SQIVND (reference sequence). V was cut by 3 bases and J by 8 bases, with 16 bases left in between. The CDR3 DNA sequence: TGTGCCAGTAGTATGGCCCAGGACGCGGGCGGCTACACCTTC. It yields the protein CASSMAQDAGGYTF.

CDR3 in amino acids: CASSLGGSLAGELFF. The CDR3 coding sequence is TGTGCCAGCAGTTTAGGAGGGTCATTAGCCGGGGAGCTGTTTTTT. The chain recombines TRBV28 with TRBJ2-2; D is possibly TRBD2 (6 bases). The CDR3 covers 15 residues. The V end lost 2 bases, the J end lost 6 bases, and 13 bases lay between the germline ends. The germline V gene encodes CDR1 MDHEN and CDR2 SYDVKM.

The chain combines TRBV11-2 with TRBJ2-2, with 14 bases fitting TRBD2. The V segment lost 4 bases and the J segment 6 bases; nucleotides outside the gene matches: 7. This CDR3 is 17 amino acids long. The V gene's germline CDR1 is SGHAT and CDR2 FQNNGV. CDR3 DNA: TGTGCCAGCAGCTATCCCCTGACTAGCGGGGGGGCCGGGGAGCTGTTTTTT. This sequence encodes CASSYPLTSGGAGELFF.

The V and J genes are TRBV11-2 and TRBJ1-2, with D possibly being TRBD1 (5 bases). The CDR3 extends over 13 amino acids. The germline V gene encodes CDR1 SGHAT and CDR2 FQNNGV. Trimming removed 3 bases at V and 13 bases at J, with 18 bases between. CDR3 loop: CASSFPGVPSVTF. CDR3 sequence (DNA): TGTGCCAGCAGCTTCCCGGGGGTCCCGTCGGTCACCTTC.

This sequence joins TRBV5-8 and TRBJ2-4; D not certain. Germline CDR1 reads SGHTS; CDR2 reads YDEGEE. The CDR3 contains 14 residues. Trimming took 0 bases from V and 7 from J, leaving 11 bases between them. The CDR3 DNA reads as TGTGCCAGCAGCTTGGAGGGAAATTCCAACATTCAGTACTTC. Protein: CASSLEGNSNIQYF.

This chain connects TRBV7-2 to TRBJ2-1; D might be TRBD1 (6 bases). CDR1 is SGHTA and CDR2 is FQGNSA in the germline V gene. The CDR3 extends over 15 amino acids. Deletions cut 6 bases from V and 7 bases from J, with 19 bases between. This chain's CDR3 is CASRPQGNPWNEQFF. CDR3 nucleotide sequence: TGTGCCAGCAGACCACAGGGCAACCCGTGGAATGAGCAGTTCTTC.

CDR3 in amino acids: CASSFETGGLGTGELFF. The CDR3 DNA reads TGTGCCAGCAGCTTTGAGACAGGGGGTTTGGGGACCGGGGAGCTGTTTTTT. V usage is TRBV7-6 and J usage is TRBJ2-2, with 9 nucleotides matching TRBD1. Trimming cost V 3 bases and J 5 bases; bases outside gene matches: 10. The CDR3 totals 17 residues. CDR1 and CDR2 from the germline V gene are SGHVS and FNYEAQ. The entire variable domain, with the rest obtained from reference TRBV7-6 and TRBJ2-2, is as follows: GAGVSQSPRYKVTKRGQDVALRCDPISGHVSLYWYRQALGQGPEFLTYFNYEAQQDKSGLPNDRFSAERPEGSISTLTIQRTEQRDSAMYRCASSFETGGLGTGELFFGEGSRLTVL.

The gene calls are TRBV7-3 and TRBJ2-1, with TRBD1 as a possible D gene (6 bases). The CDR3 sequence is 14 residues long. CDR1 and CDR2 (germline): SGHTA, FQGTGA. Trimming pared 1 base from V and 8 bases from J, leaving 12 bases between. CDR3 in amino acids: CASSLNRARDEQFF. CDR3 coding DNA: TGTGCCAGCAGCTTAAACAGGGCTCGGGATGAGCAGTTCTTC.

J is TRBJ2-1 and V is TRBV9, with 7 nucleotides matching TRBD2. Trimming at V came to 4 bases and at J to 8 bases, leaving 15 bases not matched to a gene. Germline V gene data show CDR1 as SGDLS and CDR2 as YYNGEE. The CDR3 is 16 amino acids. The CDR3 DNA reads as TGTGCCAGCAGCCCCCGGGACGGTGTGGGGAGGGATGAGCAGTTCTTC. Translating gives CASSPRDGVGRDEQFF.

The chain joins TRBV6-5 to TRBJ1-4; the D gene is possibly TRBD1 (6 bases). Germline V gives CDR1 MNHEY, CDR2 SVGAGI. Trimming took 7 bases from V and 4 from J, leaving 10 bases between them. The CDR3 runs 13 residues. The chain's CDR3 is CASTRGINEKLFF. CDR3 bases: TGTGCCAGCACGAGGGGGATTAATGAAAAACTGTTTTTT.

The V and J genes are TRBV6-4 and TRBJ1-1; D remains ambiguous. The CDR3 is 14 amino acids. Germline V gene data show CDR1 as MRHNA and CDR2 as SNTAGT. The CDR3 DNA sequence: TGTTTTCTACAAAGGGCGGAGCGGAACACTGAAGCTTTCTTT. It specifies CFLQRAERNTEAFF.

This clone was counted a single time. The chain links TRBV5-6 to TRBJ2-4; D possibly matches TRBD1 or TRBD2 (6 bases each). Germline loops: CDR1 SGHDT, CDR2 YYEEEE. The V gene lost 3 bases and the J gene lost 3 bases, with 16 bases spanning the gap. The CDR3 length is 16 residues. The CDR3 protein is CASSYQSGAVKNIQYF. CDR3 nucleotides: TGTGCCAGCAGCTATCAATCGGGGGCCGTCAAAAACATTCAGTACTTC.

This clone has just one count. V is TRBV6-5 and J is TRBJ2-5; D is uncertain. The germline V gene encodes CDR1 MNHEY and CDR2 SVGAGI. The CDR3 is 15 residues long. Trimming cost V 4 bases and J 1 base, with 13 bases left between them. CDR3 residues: CASSLSDGRQETQYF. The DNA of the CDR3 is TGTGCCAGCAGTTTATCGGACGGACGCCAAGAGACCCAGTACTTC.

This clone was counted only a few times. The genes are TRBV5-6 and TRBJ2-5; TRBD2 might be the D (5 bases). This CDR3 has 12 amino acids. The germline CDR1 and CDR2 sequences are SGHDT and YYEEEE. V was pared by 4 bases and J by 5 bases, with 9 bases between. CDR3 in amino acids: CASSQDFETQYF. Here the CDR3 DNA reads TGTGCCAGCAGCCAGGACTTCGAGACCCAGTACTTC.

This clone was detected once. The chain is built from TRBV29-1 and TRBJ2-7, with no clear D. CDR1 is SQVTM and CDR2 is ANQGSEA in the germline V gene. The CDR3 is 13 residues long. Deletions cut 1 base from V and 1 base from J, with 8 bases between. The CDR3 DNA reads as TGCAGCGTTGAAGGGCGGACGTCCTACGAGCAGTACTTC. Its translation: CSVEGRTSYEQYF.

This chain links TRBV10-1 with TRBJ1-1; D possibly corresponds to TRBD1 (6 bases). Germline V gene data show CDR1 as WNHNN and CDR2 as SYGVQD (reference sequence). Deletions cut 6 bases from V and 1 base from J, with 12 bases between. CDR3 size: 14 residues. The CDR3 nucleotides are TGCGCCAGCAGCCCAGGACAGACGAACACTGAAGCTTTCTTT. It yields the protein CASSPGQTNTEAFF.

V and J are TRBV5-1 and TRBJ2-7; TRBD1 matches 11 bases. V lost 0 bases, J lost 5 bases, and 1 base stayed unmatched. This CDR3 contains 14 residues. CDR1 and CDR2 (germline): SGHRS, YFSETQ. CDR3 loop: CASSLGTGGHEQYF. The CDR3 DNA follows: TGCGCCAGCAGCTTGGGGACAGGGGGCCACGAGCAGTACTTC. The full variable domain, in which reference TRBV5-1 and TRBJ2-7 provide the parts outside the CDR3, is KAGVTQTPRYLIKTRGQQVTLSCSPISGHRSVSWYQQTPGQGLQFLFEYFSETQRNKGNFPGRFSGRQFSNSRSEMNVSTLELGDSALYLCASSLGTGGHEQYFGPGTRLTVT.

This clone was observed a single time. The CDR3 bases are TGTGCCAGCAGCTTGAACAGGGGATATAGCTCCTATAATTCACCCCTCCACTTT. Residues: CASSLNRGYSSYNSPLHF. This rearrangement joins TRBV5-4 to TRBJ1-6; 7 nucleotides match TRBD1. CDR3 size: 18 residues. The V and J ends lost 1 base and 0 bases, in that order; junction bases with no gene match: 7. The V gene's germline CDR1 is SGHNT and CDR2 YYREEE (reference sequence).

The chain couples TRBV11-2 to TRBJ2-5, with 9 bases matching TRBD2. The junction had 2 bases not matched to a gene; V was cut back by 3 bases and J by 9 bases. Germline lookup yields CDR1 SGHAT and CDR2 FQNNGV. CDR3 size: 12 residues. The CDR3, as DNA: TGTGCCAGCAGCTTGCGGGAGGGGCCCCAGTACTTC. Translated, it gives CASSLREGPQYF.

The chain recombines TRBV3-1 (or the pseudogene TRBV3-2) with TRBJ1-1, with 8 nucleotides matching TRBD1. In germline, CDR1 is LGHDT, CDR2 YNNKEL (reference sequence). With V trimmed by 3 bases and J by 8 bases, 5 bases remained unmatched. The CDR3 is 13 amino acids. CDR3 protein: CASSHTGGAEAFF. In DNA form, the CDR3 reads TGTGCCAGCAGCCACACAGGGGGAGCCGAAGCTTTCTTT.

The rearrangement uses TRBV27 and TRBJ1-2, with 7 nucleotides matching TRBD1. The CDR3 loop spans 19 amino acids. The trim removed 4 bases at V and 0 bases at J, leaving 17 bases unmatched. Germline CDR1 reads MNHEY; CDR2 reads SMNVEV (reference sequence). CDR3 nucleotides: TGTGCCAGCAGTTCTCAAGTATTTCTTCCGGGACAGACTAACTATGGCTACACCTTC. This gives the protein CASSSQVFLPGQTNYGYTF.